Below, one TCR beta chain is given with its context. This sample is part of a study of blood T cell repertoires in COVID-19. The V gene end was trimmed by 3 bases and the J gene end by 5 bases; junction bases not matched to a gene: 8. CDR1 and CDR2 from the germline V gene are SGHDN and FVKESK. The CDR3 has 15 residues. Data came from immunoSEQ multiplex PCR; TCRdb stores just in-frame clones and leaves some out. The data show over 300,000 clones, 86% seen once. Input material: peripheral blood. The chain combines TRBV14 with TRBJ2-3; TRBD2 matches at 7 bases. The source is a woman between 50 and 59 years old with acute or convalescent COVID-19. The CDR3 bases are TGTGCCAGCAGCCATGGGCGGGAGAGAAGAGATACGCAGTATTTT. As protein: CASSHGRERRDTQYF.